This T cell receptor beta chain appears in the sequencing data of a study of OX40 agonist ivuxolimab in advanced cancers. Measured with immunoSEQ multiplex PCR; TCRdb has only the in-frame clones, and not every one. The table lists 35,000 to 45,000 clones, around four fifths of them singletons, with almost 10% in the top ten. CDR1 is MNHEY and CDR2 is SMNVEV in the germline V gene (reference sequence). The CDR3 loop spans 13 amino acids. V lost 2 bases, J lost 2 bases, and 5 bases lay in between. The chain is built from TRBV27 and TRBJ2-3; no clear D gene. The clonotype originates from an adult with an advanced solid tumor such as melanoma, head and neck, liver or kidney cancer. The source material was CD4+ or CD8+ T cells sorted from blood, sampled in a trial of the OX40 agonist ivuxolimab. CDR3 loop: CASSLDFTDTQYF. The DNA of the CDR3 is TGTGCCAGCAGTTTAGACTTCACAGATACGCAGTATTTT.